These T cell receptor beta chains were read from a single sample in a study of T-cell memory formation after mild COVID-19. Using its own MiXCR run on the 5' RACE reads, TCRdb lists one record per CDR3 protein. The table includes about 560,000 distinct CDR3 sequences, approximately 21% detected once. Source material: PBMCs or a T cell subset sorted from them (not recorded which). All receptors derive from an adult woman who had mild COVID-19 (a few samples of this study predate the infection). Cell type and time point are not known. CDR3s include the opening cysteine and the closing phenylalanine or tryptophan. The order of the fields is clone size, J gene, V gene, D gene, CDR3 DNA, CDR3 protein. A D gene is named only where the DNA matches it firmly. Some rows mark clone size as missing; the rest say once, few, many or name a class of expanded clone.

clone_size: few; j_call: TRBJ1-3; v_call: TRBV12-3/TRBV12-4; d_call: .; cdr3_nt: TGTGCCAGCAGTTTACTAGGCAACTCTGGAAACACCATATATTTT; cdr3_aa: CASSLLGNSGNTIYF
clone_size: many; j_call: TRBJ2-1; v_call: TRBV29-1; d_call: .; cdr3_nt: TGCAGCGTTGAGGTACAGAATGAGCAGTTCTTC; cdr3_aa: CSVEVQNEQFF
clone_size: .; j_call: TRBJ2-1; v_call: TRBV20-1; d_call: .; cdr3_nt: TGCAGTGCTAGTCGAAATGGCGCAAATGAGCAGTTCTTC; cdr3_aa: CSASRNGANEQFF
clone_size: many; j_call: TRBJ1-2; v_call: TRBV6-5; d_call: .; cdr3_nt: TGTGCCAGCAGTTTCGAGGGCCGCTATGGCTACACCTTC; cdr3_aa: CASSFEGRYGYTF
clone_size: .; j_call: TRBJ1-1; v_call: TRBV7-6; d_call: TRBD1; cdr3_nt: TGTGCCAGCAGCTCTGGACAGGGGGAGAGAGTAGACACTGAAGCTTTCTTT; cdr3_aa: CASSSGQGERVDTEAFF
clone_size: few; j_call: TRBJ1-1; v_call: TRBV15; d_call: .; cdr3_nt: TGTGCCACCAGCAGAGATCGGGGGCAGTTCACTGAAGCTTTCTTT; cdr3_aa: CATSRDRGQFTEAFF
clone_size: few; j_call: TRBJ2-7; v_call: TRBV30; d_call: .; cdr3_nt: TGTGCCTGGAGTGTACGGGACCACTACGAGCAGTACTTC; cdr3_aa: CAWSVRDHYEQYF
clone_size: few; j_call: TRBJ2-3; v_call: TRBV20-1; d_call: TRBD2; cdr3_nt: TGCAGTGCTAGTGGTGATCGTAGCGGGGGGGCTGATACGCAGTATTTT; cdr3_aa: CSASGDRSGGADTQYF
clone_size: .; j_call: TRBJ1-5; v_call: TRBV7-2; d_call: .; cdr3_nt: TGTGCCAGCAGCCGGGGGTGGGATCAGCCCCAGCATTTT; cdr3_aa: CASSRGWDQPQHF
clone_size: .; j_call: TRBJ1-1; v_call: TRBV4-3; d_call: .; cdr3_nt: TGCGCCAGCAGCCCTAACTACTGGGCGGGGACTGAAGCTTTCTTT; cdr3_aa: CASSPNYWAGTEAFF
clone_size: .; j_call: TRBJ2-7; v_call: TRBV20-1; d_call: .; cdr3_nt: TGCAGTGCTAGACAGGGCAACAACGAGCAGTACTTC; cdr3_aa: CSARQGNNEQYF
clone_size: .; j_call: TRBJ1-3; v_call: TRBV19; d_call: .; cdr3_nt: TGTGCCAGTAGTATCGTCAGCTCTGGAAACACCATATATTTT; cdr3_aa: CASSIVSSGNTIYF
clone_size: .; j_call: TRBJ1-2; v_call: TRBV4-1; d_call: TRBD1; cdr3_nt: TGCGCCAGCAGCCAACCCGGACAGGGAGGACGCTATGGCTACACCTTC; cdr3_aa: CASSQPGQGGRYGYTF
clone_size: few; j_call: TRBJ2-7; v_call: TRBV29-1; d_call: TRBD2; cdr3_nt: TGCAGCGCACAAGGGGCGGGAGGGGTCTACGAGCAGTACTTC; cdr3_aa: CSAQGAGGVYEQYF
clone_size: few; j_call: TRBJ2-3; v_call: TRBV7-2; d_call: .; cdr3_nt: TGTGCCAGCAGCCTCCTTGGGGTGGGCCGGCGAGATACGCAGTATTTT; cdr3_aa: CASSLLGVGRRDTQYF
clone_size: .; j_call: TRBJ2-1; v_call: TRBV29-1; d_call: .; cdr3_nt: TGCAGCGTTGTAGGAGGGCCGGTTTTCAATGAGCAGTTCTTC; cdr3_aa: CSVVGGPVFNEQFF
clone_size: many; j_call: TRBJ1-2; v_call: TRBV6-5; d_call: TRBD1; cdr3_nt: TGTGCCAGCAGGACTGGGGCAGGGGGTGACTATGGCTACACCTTC; cdr3_aa: CASRTGAGGDYGYTF
clone_size: .; j_call: TRBJ2-7; v_call: TRBV2; d_call: .; cdr3_nt: TGTGCCAGCAGCGTTTCGGGAAAAAGGGACGGCGAGCAGTACTTC; cdr3_aa: CASSVSGKRDGEQYF
clone_size: .; j_call: TRBJ2-7; v_call: TRBV4-1; d_call: .; cdr3_nt: TGCGCCAGCAGCCAGTACCGGGACTCCGGGCACTACTTC; cdr3_aa: CASSQYRDSGHYF
clone_size: .; j_call: TRBJ2-1; v_call: TRBV14; d_call: TRBD2; cdr3_nt: TGTGCCAGCCAAAAATCGACTAGCGGGAGCAACTCCTACAATGAGCAGTTCTTC; cdr3_aa: CASQKSTSGSNSYNEQFF
clone_size: .; j_call: TRBJ2-3; v_call: TRBV7-2; d_call: .; cdr3_nt: TGTGCCAGCAGCCGAACACAGGCAGATACGCAGTATTTT; cdr3_aa: CASSRTQADTQYF
clone_size: .; j_call: TRBJ1-1; v_call: TRBV6-5; d_call: .; cdr3_nt: TGTGCCAGCAGTTACGTCCGGGACTTCCCGCAGAACACTGAAGCTTTCTTT; cdr3_aa: CASSYVRDFPQNTEAFF
clone_size: few; j_call: TRBJ1-1; v_call: TRBV14; d_call: .; cdr3_nt: TGTGCCAGCAGCCAACAACGATTGAACACTGAAGCTTTCTTT; cdr3_aa: CASSQQRLNTEAFF
clone_size: .; j_call: TRBJ1-2; v_call: TRBV12-3/TRBV12-4; d_call: .; cdr3_nt: TGTGCCAGCAGTTCCCGGGTCGTTAAGGAGGGCTACACCTTC; cdr3_aa: CASSSRVVKEGYTF
clone_size: .; j_call: TRBJ1-1; v_call: TRBV15; d_call: .; cdr3_nt: TGTGCCACCAGCAGAGATCGTAACACTGAAGCTTTCTTT; cdr3_aa: CATSRDRNTEAFF
clone_size: many; j_call: TRBJ1-1; v_call: TRBV5-1; d_call: .; cdr3_nt: TGCGCCAGCAGCTTGGGAGGGGCCACTGAAGCTTTCTTT; cdr3_aa: CASSLGGATEAFF